This T cell receptor (beta chain) was profiled in a study of blood T cell repertoires in COVID-19 (TCRdb year 2020). The study in broad terms: Samples covering the acute and convalescent phases of COVID-19 were provided by collaborators in the United States, Italy and Spain. The material from the prospective study consisted of cDNA or gDNA derived from T cells, B-cell-depleted T cells, or PBMCs. The dataset comprised deeply sampled blood TCRbeta repertoires from subjects exposed to, actively infected with, or recovered from COVID-19. The repertoires were released in a freely available public database meant as a resource for research on the immune response to SARS-CoV-2. The samples were drawn from two sources: the first 160 participants of the ongoing ImmuneRACE study, and 1,000 to 1,500 subjects contributed by 6 global collaborators. The sample metadata nearly always contained a de-identified subject ID, COVID-19 status, age in years and sex. HLA class I and class II types, where available, came from metadata supplied by the sample provider rather than from assay-based typing. What the research found in general, with its limitations: Clinical and demographic metadata were provided uncurated, with the amount varying by source and participant.

The V and J ends are trimmed by 0 bases and 3 bases, leaving 6 bases between them. The CDR3 starts with the cysteine, ends with the phenylalanine, and has 13 residues. CDR3 DNA only is kept here, 39 bases in frame from base 1. The germline V gene (reference sequence) specifies MNHEY as CDR1 and SMNVEV as CDR2. Comment on this clone: What antigen it recognizes has not been identified. Per-base quality was not reported, and no clone a single base away is much larger than it.

Whole blood was collected in K2EDTA tubes by collaborating institutions according to the institutions' own protocols. For TCRbeta analysis, collaborators shipped samples as frozen whole blood, isolated PBMCs, or DNA extracted from either of those sample types. The immunoSEQ Assay, a bias-controlled multiplex PCR, was used to amplify TCRbeta CDR3 regions from genomic DNA. The authors' pipeline ran thus. The number of nucleated cells in each sample was estimated from the amplification of reference gene primers within the assay. Sequence reads were collapsed and filtered to measure the absolute abundance of every unique TCRbeta CDR3 rearrangement. Productive Simpson clonality was computed per sample as the square root of Simpson's diversity index over productive rearrangements. TCRdb's version of the immuneACCESS table is confined to in-frame rearrangements and falls short of the full clone set. An unresolved V gene accounts for under half of the shortfall where checked; the remainder is of unknown origin. Clone size and the V and J calls come from that table; the DNA yielded D and trimming. In all, the sample holds more than 80,000 clones, and around nine tenths of those were seen once. The ten largest clones take up 1.5% to 2% of the sample.

This clonotype was obtained from a man aged 80 or over with acute or convalescent COVID-19. The V and J segments used are TRBV27 and TRBJ2-7; there is no confident call for the D gene. The specimen was peripheral blood. For the CDR3, the sequence is CASSLSVSYEQYF. The nucleotides read TGTGCCAGCAGTTTATCTGTTAGCTACGAGCAGTACTTC.